This T cell receptor (beta chain) is from a study of shared clonotypes between healthy human individuals (dated by TCRdb to about 2020). A note on the overall study: A couple of women and three men aged 18 to 49 years were included in the cohort. Per donor, three plates each were used for CD4 naive and CD4 memory, two for CD8 naive, and one for CD8 memory. To estimate repertoire size and how much clonotype sharing occurs between individuals, the study deeply sequenced the blood TCR repertoires of roughly 5 healthy adults. Different laboratories and diverse techniques were used to prepare libraries and sequence TCR repertoires, to increase sequencing depth and limit assay-specific biases. Between about 0.85 and 9.5 billion PBMCs per donor were obtained by leukapheresis.

CD8 naive samples were CD45RO-negative cells positively selected for CCR7, giving a CD45RA+CCR7+ population that excluded TemRA cells. The donors were healthy, HIV-negative adults who had no recently reported acute infections or vaccinations. Every donor was a Caucasian adult living in Nashville, Tennessee, USA. Blood was obtained by leukapheresis, after which PBMCs were separated by Ficoll-Histopaque density gradient centrifugation and cryopreserved in liquid nitrogen vapor phase. Purity and quantity of every magnetically sorted T cell population were checked by analytical flow cytometry. Each sorted fraction had its genomic DNA isolated and then quantified by UV absorbance on a Nanodrop 2000c. Here is what the overall study found, with its caveats: Even with the large sequencing depth, rarefaction of the sorted-subset datasets indicated that sequencing was incomplete. Larger estimated clonotype richness was generally found for naive subsets than for memory subsets. Sharing across a few donors was observed for approximately 5% of naive CD4, over 3% of naive CD8, 2% to 2.5% of memory CD4, and roughly 0.43% of memory CD8 clonotypes. Higher generation probabilities were observed for clonotypes shared by all four sorted-subset donors than for non-shared clonotypes. Pairwise subsampling indicated that sequencing depth was expected to affect the degree of clonotype sharing among donors. The genetic and exposure-history diversity represented was limited by the small number of donors. Only blood was sampled, and tissue TCR repertoires likely differ from those in blood.

Sequences SGHAT (CDR1) and FQNNGV (CDR2) are obtained from the germline V gene. Reading from cysteine to phenylalanine, the CDR3 counts 14 amino acids. Of the read, only the CDR3 DNA is kept; its 42 bases are in frame from base 1. Relative to germline, V is 5 bases shorter and J is 3 bases shorter, with 14 bases between their ends. As for this clone: The specificity of this receptor is unknown. The input lacks base qualities; no much larger clone sits a single base away.

Using the deep immunoSEQ assay, TCR CDR3 regions were amplified from genomic DNA by multiplex PCR. For each cell subset, the extracted genomic DNA was distributed evenly across all wells of several immunoSEQ 96-well plates, and each plate served as one replicate. For sorted subsets, 200 ng of genomic DNA, equivalent to 25,000 to 35,000 T cell genomes, went into each replicate PCR. The purified libraries were quantified using a Qubit 3.0 fluorometer, sized with a Bioanalyzer 2100, and then quantified again using the KAPA Library Quantification kit. Every immunoSEQ 96-well plate was sequenced on a separate single-read 150-cycle Illumina NextSeq 550 flow cell. Regarding the original processing steps: Because only junctional sequences without quality scores were contained in the immunoSEQ output, filtering matching that applied to full-length reads could not be performed. To assign V/J genes and CDR3, sequences were annotated against IMGT germline references using PyIR, a Python wrapper for IgBLAST v1.9. Any read was removed if the V/J assignment was weak (E-value above 1e-6), the CDR3 was missing, or the read contained stop codons, out-of-frame junctions, or ambiguous translated residues. V3J clonotypes were defined as sequences sharing the same inferred V gene, J gene, and CDR3 amino acid sequence. Percentage overlap between repertoires was calculated by dividing the number of shared unique clonotypes by the size of the smaller repertoire. Three approaches were used to assess repertoire richness: RTK rarefaction, the Chao1 estimator, and Recon v2.1 estimates of unobserved clonotypes. Generation probabilities for all TCRbeta clonotypes obtained by the gDNA method from a few donors were computed using OLGA. Here the immuneACCESS table is served through TCRdb, limited to in-frame sequences with V and J called. Missing clones are a known gap in these copies; in checked studies unresolved V genes cover under half, and the rest lacks a known reason. Clone size and the V and J calls come from that table; the DNA yielded D and trimming. Within this sample are roughly 2,000,000 clones, with approximately 92% of them counted one time only. The ten largest clones represent 1.5% to 2% of the sample.

The clonotype originates from a man aged 18 to 35 in good health. Some clones in this sample may be carry-over from other donors' samples. The V and J genes are TRBV11-2 and TRBJ2-7, with the D call perhaps TRBD1 or TRBD2, as 5 bases match in each case. The sample comprised naive CD8+ T cells from PBMCs. Read against the paper, the sample's cell subset or site label means: CD45RA+CCR7+. The CDR3: CASSTPGPDYEQYF. The DNA is TGTGCCAGCAGCACACCGGGACCGGACTACGAGCAGTACTTC.